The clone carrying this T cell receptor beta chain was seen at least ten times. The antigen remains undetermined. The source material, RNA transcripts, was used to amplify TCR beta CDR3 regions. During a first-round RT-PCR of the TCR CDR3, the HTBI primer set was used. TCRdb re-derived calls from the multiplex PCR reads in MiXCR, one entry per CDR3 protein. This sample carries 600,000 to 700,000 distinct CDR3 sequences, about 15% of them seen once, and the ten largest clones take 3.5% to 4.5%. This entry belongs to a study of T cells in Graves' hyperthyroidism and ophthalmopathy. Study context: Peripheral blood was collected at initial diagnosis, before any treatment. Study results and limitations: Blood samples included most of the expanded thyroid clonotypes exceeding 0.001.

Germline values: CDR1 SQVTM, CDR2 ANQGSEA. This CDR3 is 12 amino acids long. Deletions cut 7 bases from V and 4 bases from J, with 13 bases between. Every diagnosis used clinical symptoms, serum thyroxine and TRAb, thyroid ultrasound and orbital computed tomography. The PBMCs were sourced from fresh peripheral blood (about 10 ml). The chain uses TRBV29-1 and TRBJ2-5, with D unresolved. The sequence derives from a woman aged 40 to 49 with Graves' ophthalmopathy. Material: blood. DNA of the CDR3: TGCAGCGGAAGGACGGCTGGAGAGACCCAGTACTTC. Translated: CSGRTAGETQYF. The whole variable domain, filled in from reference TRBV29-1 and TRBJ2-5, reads SAVISQKPSRDICQRGTSLTIQCQVDSQVTMMFWYRQQPGQSLTLIATANQGSEATYESGFVIDKFPISRPNLTFSTLTVSNMSPEDSSIYLCSGRTAGETQYFGPGTRLLVL.